Presented here are 4 T cell receptor beta chains from one specimen sequenced in a study of identical twins' blood T cells. TCRdb used MiXCR to reprocess the 5' RACE reads, holding one entry per CDR3 protein. The sample lists roughly 380,000 distinct CDR3 sequences; 25% to 35% were seen once. The sample consisted of PBMCs. The receptors shown here come from a woman aged 18-50 years in good health.

This clonotype was picked up a small number of times. The CDR3 loop reads CASSWTYNEQFF. CDR3 DNA sequence: TGTGCCAGCAGCTGGACTTACAATGAGCAGTTCTTC. The rearrangement links TRBV28 to TRBJ2-1; D may be TRBD2 (5 bases). This CDR3 spans 12 amino acids. The ends were cut back, 6 bases at V and 4 bases at J, with 7 bases in the middle. Germline V CDR1 and CDR2: MDHEN, SYDVKM.

This clonotype has a handful of counts. This chain uses TRBV12-5 with TRBJ2-1; no reliable D call. This CDR3 is built from 11 residues. Germline CDR1 LGHNT, CDR2 FRNRAP. Trimming shortened V by 2 bases and J by 6 bases, and 2 bases separated the two germline ends. The CDR3 DNA sequence: TGTGCTAGTGGTTTGAGCAATGAGCAGTTCTTC. Protein: CASGLSNEQFF.

This clonotype was detected many times. The V call is TRBV20-1, the J call TRBJ2-7, with D possibly being TRBD1 or TRBD2 (5 bases each). V gave up 3 bases and J gave up 4 bases, with 16 bases separating them. CDR1 is DFQATT and CDR2 is SNEGSKA in the germline V gene (reference sequence). The CDR3 runs to 14 residues. CDR3 region: CSASEGLPPYEQYF. The DNA for the CDR3 is TGCAGTGCTAGCGAGGGGCTACCTCCTTACGAGCAGTACTTC.

This clonotype was seen at least ten times. This chain uses TRBV6-5 with TRBJ2-2; D is undetermined. In germline, CDR1 is MNHEY, CDR2 SVGAGI. This CDR3 has 11 amino acids. Deletions cut 6 bases from V and 6 bases from J, with 5 bases between. The CDR3 protein is CASSRAGELFF. The CDR3 coding sequence is TGTGCCAGCAGCCGGGCCGGGGAGCTGTTTTTT.